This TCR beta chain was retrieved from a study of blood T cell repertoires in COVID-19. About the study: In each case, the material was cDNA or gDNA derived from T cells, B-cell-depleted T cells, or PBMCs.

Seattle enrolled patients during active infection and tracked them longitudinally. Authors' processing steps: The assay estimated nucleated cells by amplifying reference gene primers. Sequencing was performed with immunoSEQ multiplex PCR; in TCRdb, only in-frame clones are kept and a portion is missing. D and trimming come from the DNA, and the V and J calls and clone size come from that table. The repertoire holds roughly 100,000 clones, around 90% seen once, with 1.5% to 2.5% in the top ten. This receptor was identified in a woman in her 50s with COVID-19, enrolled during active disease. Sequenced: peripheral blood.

The chain's CDR3 is CASSRDRSKGYTF. The DNA of the CDR3 is TGTGCCAGCAGCCGGGACAGATCTAAAGGCTACACCTTC. The V call is TRBV2, the J call TRBJ1-2, with 7 positions matching TRBD1. Germline V gene sequence: CDR1 SNHLY, CDR2 FYNNEI. V gave up 6 bases and J gave up 8 bases; unmatched junction bases: 9. The CDR3 length is 13 residues.